This T cell receptor beta chain was identified in a study of T-cell reconstitution after alpha-beta-depleted transplantation in children. Study findings and constraints: By one year post-transplant, T-cell counts and diversity largely arose from T cells that were newly produced. In some patients, recipient T cells and intrathymic progenitors surviving conditioning explained high day-60 diversity. About two months after transplant, alpha-beta T cells reportedly came from several hundred expanded graft clones.

The table lists this clonotype with many counts. Its antigen remains unknown. Germline CDR1 reads MDHEN; CDR2 reads SYDVKM. V gave up 7 bases and J gave up 3 bases; unmatched junction bases: 1. This CDR3 is built from 13 residues. Unique molecular identifiers were used to barcode this TCRbeta library. TCRdb used MiXCR to reprocess the PCR reads, holding one entry per CDR3 protein. The sample shows fewer than 550,000 distinct CDR3 sequences, over 9.5% of them seen only once. This sequence was found in a child aged 2 to 15 with inherited bone marrow failure, due to receive a stem cell transplant. Sample: PBMCs, taken before TCRalphabeta/CD19-depleted stem cell transplant. This chain uses TRBV28 with TRBJ2-3, with 10 bases lining up with TRBD2. The CDR3 here is CASTTSGTDTQYF. The CDR3 nucleotides read TGTGCCAGCACGACTAGCGGGACAGATACGCAGTATTTT.